The T cell receptor beta chain described here comes from a study of PD-1 blockade in classical Hodgkin lymphoma. Study results and caveats: Some patients began nivolumab under 1 year after ASCT. These patients were excluded from later analyses. According to reports, newly diagnosed patients had lower baseline TCR diversity than healthy donors, and relapsed/refractory patients had lower baseline TCR diversity still.

TCRdb's copy holds only in-frame clones and misses some; the assay was immunoSEQ multiplex PCR. Seen here are about 8,100 clones, about four fifths observed once, and the top ten hold over 25%. Documented time point: cycle 4 day 1 (C4D1), after about 6 weeks of nivolumab. Exposure to brentuximab vedotin varied, and each patient had relapsed following autologous stem cell transplantation. Magnetic negative selection of thawed PBMCs yielded the CD8+ T cells. This clone was seen once. What it binds is unknown. The CDR3 is made up of 15 amino acids. Per the germline V gene, CDR1 is MGHRA and CDR2 is YSYEKL. V lost 0 bases and J lost 2, with 11 bases in between.

Sample: CD8+ T cells from blood, taken before the fourth cycle of nivolumab. This clonotype was sampled from a human donor with classical Hodgkin lymphoma. The chain carries TRBV4-1 and TRBJ2-7; D call uncertain. The CDR3 nucleotides are TGCGCCAGCAGCCAAGAGAGCCGGGTTCCCTACGAGCAGTACTTC. It translates to CASSQESRVPYEQYF.